These 14 T cell receptor beta chains originate from one sample sequenced in a study of human T cells and chemical hapten exposure. Via MiXCR, TCRdb re-called the RACE reads, giving one row per CDR3 protein. The table shows about 350,000 distinct CDR3 sequences, with roughly 6% occurring only once. Time point of the sample: patch test 2, 6 weeks after DPC sensitization. Indicated treatment: therapeutic diphenylcyclopropenone sensitization with weekly scalp DPC. This specimen consisted of whole blood, obtained in connection with sensitization to the hapten diphenylcyclopropenone (DPC). All receptors derive from a woman aged 18-30 years with alopecia areata. Some clones in this sample may be carry-over from other donors' samples.

This clonotype was found many times. CDR3 residues: CASSLDLTTDTQYF. DNA for the CDR3: TGTGCCAGCAGCTTAGATCTAACCACAGATACGCAGTATTTT. The chain couples TRBV11-3 to TRBJ2-3; no clear D. Germline CDR1 reads SGHNT; CDR2 reads YENEEA. V was pared by 0 bases and J by 2 bases, with 6 bases between. CDR3 length: 14 amino acids.

The chain uses TRBV25-1 and TRBJ2-1; weak D call: TRBD1 (5 bases). Deletions cut 2 bases from V and 8 bases from J, with 10 bases between. Germline V gene data show CDR1 as MGHDK and CDR2 as SYGVNS. This CDR3 region has 13 residues. CDR3 sequence (DNA): TGTGCCAGCAGTGAACCTCAGGGTTATGAGCAGTTCTTC. Its protein is CASSEPQGYEQFF.

In its sample, this clonotype was seen many times. This rearrangement joins TRBV28 to TRBJ1-4; D possibly corresponds to TRBD1 (5 bases). V lost 6 bases and J lost 7, with 15 bases in between. Germline V gene sequence: CDR1 MDHEN, CDR2 SYDVKM. This CDR3 region has 14 residues. CDR3 residues: CASRETADLEKLFF. Written as DNA, the CDR3 is TGTGCCAGCAGAGAGACAGCTGATCTTGAAAAACTGTTTTTT.

With respect to this clonotype: A read error may account for a junction end that differs from germline. The chain is built from TRBV12-3 or TRBV12-4 and TRBJ2-7; D may correspond to TRBD1 or TRBD2 (5 bases each). The CDR3 has 14 residues. The CDR3 sequence: CASSQVKPGPEFNF. In nucleotides, the CDR3 is TGTGCCAGCAGCCAGGTCAAGCCGGGACCCGAGTTTAACTTC.

The chain uses TRBV7-3 and TRBJ1-1; perhaps TRBD1 as D (5 bases). Germline V gene sequence: CDR1 SGHTA, CDR2 FQGTGA. V was trimmed by 1 base and J by 7 bases, leaving 10 bases between them. The CDR3 has 13 residues. The CDR3 DNA reads TGTGCCAGCAGCTTAAAGGGGTGGGATGAAGCTTTCTTT. Translation: CASSLKGWDEAFF.

Of note for this clonotype: It may be a read error: a sequence one base away is much more abundant. The chain combines TRBV5-1 with TRBJ1-4, with 8 positions matching TRBD1. This CDR3 is built from 16 residues. The V gene's germline CDR1 is SGHRS and CDR2 YFSETQ. The ends lost 0 bases at V and 9 bases at J; junction bases unmatched: 10. In DNA, the CDR3 is TGCGCCAGCAGCTTGGAGGCAGGGGGCGATCGGAAAAAACTGTTTTTT. This gives the protein CASSLEAGGDRKKLFF.

This clonotype was counted between two and nine times. This chain connects TRBV3-1 to TRBJ1-4; D unclear. V shed 1 base and J shed 4 bases, with 16 bases lying between them. CDR3 size: 17 residues. Germline loops: CDR1 LGHDT, CDR2 YNNKEL (reference sequence). This chain's CDR3 is CASSQGSSDGRNEKLFF. CDR3 coding DNA: TGTGCCAGCAGCCAAGGTTCAAGCGACGGCCGTAATGAAAAACTGTTTTTT.

This clonotype appeared many times. The chain carries TRBV6-5 and TRBJ2-6; D tentatively reads TRBD1 or TRBD2 (5 bases each). The CDR3 runs to 15 residues. Germline values: CDR1 MNHEY, CDR2 SVGAGI. Trimming pared 7 bases from V and 2 bases from J, leaving 12 bases between. CDR3 in amino acids: CASNDGTAGANVLTF. The CDR3 DNA is TGTGCCAGCAATGACGGGACGGCTGGGGCCAACGTCCTGACTTTC.

This clonotype occurred many times. The chain is built from TRBV28 and TRBJ1-5; no clear D gene. CDR1 is MDHEN, CDR2 SYDVKM, per germline. V was pared by 3 bases and J by 5 bases, with 20 bases between. The CDR3 is made up of 17 amino acids. CDR3 loop: CASSFPLSGVRDQPQHF. CDR3 coding DNA: TGTGCCAGCAGTTTTCCACTTTCTGGGGTGCGGGATCAGCCCCAGCATTTT.

This clonotype was picked up many times. CDR3 sequence (DNA): TGCGCCAGCAGCTTGGGGACGCCGACCGCTGAAGCTTTCTTT. Its translation: CASSLGTPTAEAFF. This sequence joins TRBV5-1 and TRBJ1-1; D is ambiguous. V was clipped by 0 bases and J by 6 bases, with 12 bases between them. Germline V lookup: CDR1 SGHRS, CDR2 YFSETQ. The length of the CDR3 is 14 residues. Supplemented by reference TRBV5-1 and TRBJ1-1, the full variable domain reads KAGVTQTPRYLIKTRGQQVTLSCSPISGHRSVSWYQQTPGQGLQFLFEYFSETQRNKGNFPGRFSGRQFSNSRSEMNVSTLELGDSALYLCASSLGTPTAEAFFGQGTRLTVV.

This clonotype appeared a few times. The chain has TRBV4-2 and TRBJ1-2; tentative D call: TRBD1 (6 bases). The CDR3 sequence is 16 residues long. With 3 bases removed from V and 1 base from J, the gap between germline ends came to 15 bases. Germline V lookup: CDR1 LGHNA, CDR2 YNFKEQ. CDR3 DNA sequence: TGTGCCAGCAGCCACTCCGAAGGGGGTGTTAACTATGGCTACACCTTC. Residues: CASSHSEGGVNYGYTF.

A note on this clonotype: This may be a read error, as it is one base from a much larger clone. This chain uses TRBV3-1 with TRBJ1-1, with D perhaps TRBD1 (6 bases). The CDR3 covers 14 residues. Germline loops: CDR1 LGHDT, CDR2 YNNKEL (reference sequence). Here the CDR3 DNA reads TGTGCCGGCAGCCACGGGACACGGACCACTGAAGCTTTCTTT. Protein: CAGSHGTRTTEAFF.

This chain connects TRBV28 to TRBJ2-1; D call uncertain. From germline, CDR1 is MDHEN and CDR2 SYDVKM. V shed 4 bases and J shed 2 bases, with 12 bases lying between them. There are 15 residues in the CDR3. CDR3 DNA sequence: TGTGCCAGCAGTTATGGACGGCGGCCCTACAATGAGCAGTTCTTC. Encoded protein: CASSYGRRPYNEQFF. The full variable domain, in which reference TRBV28 and TRBJ2-1 provide the parts outside the CDR3, is DVKVTQSSRYLVKRTGEKVFLECVQDMDHENMFWYRQDPGLGLRLIYFSYDVKMKEKGDIPEGYSVSREKKERFSLILESASTNQTSMYLCASSYGRRPYNEQFFGPGTRLTVL.

This clonotype was counted only a few times. This chain links TRBV4-2 with TRBJ2-4; D is ambiguous. The CDR3 has 16 residues. Germline V gives CDR1 LGHNA, CDR2 YNFKEQ. V lost 0 bases to trimming and J lost 0 bases, with 9 bases between them. The DNA of the CDR3 is TGTGCCAGCAGCCAAGAAGCTACGATAGCCAAAAACATTCAGTACTTC. This encodes CASSQEATIAKNIQYF.